A single sample gave rise to the 9 T cell receptor beta chains below, sequenced in a study of blood T cell repertoires in COVID-19. The assay was immunoSEQ multiplex PCR, and TCRdb's table has in-frame clones only and misses some. The sample consists of 110,000 to 150,000 clones, 80% to 90% of them appearing once. Material for sequencing was peripheral blood. The receptors stem from a woman of 80 years or more with acute or convalescent COVID-19.

In its sample, this clone was seen once. CDR3 sequence (DNA): TGTGCCAGCAGCAGTCGACTAGCGGAGTTCTACAATGAGCAGTTCTTC. Translation gives CASSSRLAEFYNEQFF. The chain couples TRBV6-2 or TRBV6-3 to TRBJ2-1; TRBD2 matches 9 bases. The J segment lost 3 bases and the V segment lost 6 bases, leaving 9 bases of the junction unmatched. The germline gives CDR1 MNHEY, CDR2 SVGEGT. There are 16 residues in the CDR3.

The V gene is TRBV2, the J gene TRBJ1-4; TRBD1 aligns across 10 bases. In germline, CDR1 is SNHLY, CDR2 FYNNEI. V gave up 6 bases and J gave up 7 bases; unmatched junction bases: 5. The CDR3 has 14 residues. CDR3 protein: CASRTGGRGEKLFF. The DNA of the CDR3 is TGTGCCAGCAGGACAGGGGGCAGGGGTGAAAAACTGTTTTTT.

The J gene is TRBJ1-2, the V gene TRBV5-1, with D perhaps TRBD1 (5 bases). With 4 bases removed from V and 1 base from J, the gap between germline ends came to 20 bases. Germline-derived CDR1 and CDR2 are SGHRS and YFSETQ. The CDR3 contains 17 residues. Here the CDR3 DNA reads TGCGCCAGCAGCCAACTCTCGGGGGGAGACCTTAACTATGGCTACACCTTC. This encodes CASSQLSGGDLNYGYTF.

The chain employs TRBV7-2 and TRBJ2-6; D call uncertain. In germline, CDR1 is SGHTA, CDR2 FQGNSA. CDR3 length: 15 amino acids. Trimming left V 3 bases short and J 2 bases short, with 8 bases between. Written as DNA, the CDR3 is TGTGCCAGCAGCTTGAGGTGGGCTGGGGCCAACGTCCTGACTTTC. Protein: CASSLRWAGANVLTF.

The chain employs TRBV28 and TRBJ2-1; a weak D match, TRBD1 (7 bases). The germline V gene has CDR1 MDHEN and CDR2 SYDVKM. The CDR3 is made up of 18 amino acids. V dropped 2 bases and J dropped 3 bases, with 20 bases sitting between them. The CDR3 DNA sequence: TGTGCCAGCAGTTTAAGGGGCGGTGGAGGGGGCTACTACAATGAGCAGTTCTTC. This sequence encodes CASSLRGGGGGYYNEQFF. The entire variable domain, with the rest obtained from reference TRBV28 and TRBJ2-1, is as follows: DVKVTQSSRYLVKRTGEKVFLECVQDMDHENMFWYRQDPGLGLRLIYFSYDVKMKEKGDIPEGYSVSREKKERFSLILESASTNQTSMYLCASSLRGGGGGYYNEQFFGPGTRLTVL.

The J gene is TRBJ2-7, the V gene TRBV20-1, with TRBD1 identical over 7 bases. The CDR3 totals 14 residues. The V gene end was trimmed by 3 bases and the J gene end by 0 bases; junction bases not matched to a gene: 5. Germline-derived CDR1 and CDR2 are DFQATT and SNEGSKA (reference sequence). In nucleotides, the CDR3 is TGCAGTGCTAGTTCTCGACAGGGCTCCTACGAGCAGTACTTC. Translation gives CSASSRQGSYEQYF.

The J gene is TRBJ1-1, the V gene TRBV5-5; unclear D gene. From germline, CDR1 is SGHKS and CDR2 YYEKEE (reference sequence). This CDR3 contains 13 residues. The ends were cut back, 5 bases at V and 1 base at J, with 9 bases in the middle. The chain's CDR3 is CASREAANTEAFF. The CDR3 bases are TGTGCCAGCAGGGAGGCAGCGAACACTGAAGCTTTCTTT.

This clone showed up just once. One junction end disagrees with the germline gene, perhaps due to a read error. J is TRBJ2-1 and V is TRBV7-6; unclear D gene. Germline values: CDR1 SGHVS, CDR2 FNYEAQ. The CDR3 is 15 residues long. For the CDR3, the DNA is TGTGCCAGCAGCTTAGGAGTGCTCTCCGACAATGAGCAGTTCTTC. Translated, it gives CASSLGVLSDNEQFF.

The V and J genes are TRBV30 and TRBJ1-6; 7 nucleotides line up with TRBD1. From germline, CDR1 is GTSNPN and CDR2 SVGIG (reference sequence). This CDR3 comprises 14 residues. J lost 7 bases, V lost 3 bases, and 6 bases had no gene match. The CDR3 region has the DNA TGTGCCTGGAGGGAGACAGGGAGCAATTCACCCCTCCACTTT. It codes for CAWRETGSNSPLHF.